The rows below give T cell receptor beta chains drawn from one sample of a study of cytomegalovirus exposure and HLA in healthy donors. Repertoires were generated with immunoSEQ multiplex PCR, while TCRdb's copy carries only in-frame clones and drops some. This table has over 150,000 clones, roughly four fifths appearing once. The specimen was PBMCs. The receptors come from a man in his fifties in good health and CMV-seronegative. CDR3s include the opening cysteine and the closing phenylalanine or tryptophan. The D gene is left open where the match is weak. Size values are once, few and many counts, or a class for expanded clones, and some rows have none.

V gene	D gene	clone size	J gene	CDR3 protein	CDR3 DNA
TRBV9	-	-	TRBJ1-4	CTSSVGPRGGTNEKLFF	TGTACCAGCAGCGTAGGTCCCCGGGGGGGAACTAATGAAAAACTGTTTTTT
TRBV7-9	-	-	TRBJ1-3	CASSFQGVIYF	TGTGCCAGCAGCTTCCAAGGAGTCATATATTTT
TRBV5-1	-	-	TRBJ1-2	CASSSMGGGYTF	TGCGCCAGCAGCTCGATGGGGGGAGGCTACACCTTC
TRBV4-3	-	-	TRBJ1-4	CASSSRETSEKLFF	TGCGCCAGCAGCTCCAGGGAAACGAGCGAAAAACTGTTTTTT
TRBV9	-	-	TRBJ2-1	CASSPSAGSYNEQFF	TGTGCCAGCAGCCCTAGTGCAGGGTCCTACAATGAGCAGTTCTTC
TRBV19	TRBD1	-	TRBJ1-5	CASSDRTRDRVSNQPQHF	TGTGCCAGTAGCGATCGGACCCGGGACAGGGTTAGCAATCAGCCCCAGCATTTT
TRBV2	TRBD2	-	TRBJ2-7	CASSGQRGAYEQYF	TGTGCCAGCAGTGGGCAGCGGGGTGCCTACGAGCAGTACTTC
TRBV18	TRBD1	-	TRBJ1-2	CASSPVTGTEGNYGYTF	TGTGCCAGCTCACCAGTGACCGGGACAGAGGGGAACTATGGCTACACCTTC
TRBV5-1	TRBD1	few	TRBJ1-4	CASSRDRGSNNEKLFF	TGCGCCAGCAGCAGGGACAGGGGGTCCAATAATGAAAAACTGTTTTTT
TRBV28	-	-	TRBJ1-1	CASGGGGNTEAFF	TGTGCCAGTGGGGGGGGCGGTAACACTGAAGCTTTCTTT
TRBV7-3	TRBD2	once	TRBJ2-1	CASSSDSGNSYNEQFF	TGTGCCAGCAGCTCCGATAGCGGGAACTCCTACAATGAGCAGTTCTTC
TRBV4-3	-	-	TRBJ2-3	CASSHKRGFTDTQYF	TGCGCCAGCAGCCACAAAAGGGGATTTACAGATACGCAGTATTTT
TRBV4-1	TRBD1	-	TRBJ2-1	CASSQLSVSRDRGHNEQFF	TGCGCCAGCAGCCAGTTAAGCGTATCTCGGGACAGGGGGCACAATGAGCAGTTCTTC
TRBV4-1	TRBD1	-	TRBJ1-2	CASSPSGQGNYGYTF	TGCGCCAGCAGCCCCTCCGGACAGGGAAACTATGGCTACACCTTC
TRBV28	-	few	TRBJ2-7	CASSPADRENSYEQYF	TGTGCCAGCAGTCCTGCCGACCGGGAGAACTCCTACGAGCAGTACTTC
TRBV20-1	TRBD1	once	TRBJ2-7	CSARDSYEQYF	TGCAGTGCACGGGACAGCTACGAGCAGTACTTC
TRBV19	-	-	TRBJ1-4	CASRPQRGDNEKLFF	TGTGCCAGTAGGCCCCAACGGGGGGATAATGAAAAACTGTTTTTT
TRBV7-9	-	-	TRBJ2-5	CASTGAGYSQETQYF	TGTGCCAGCACTGGGGCGGGATATAGCCAAGAGACCCAGTACTTC
TRBV4-3	-	-	TRBJ2-2	CASSQALTGLAGELLF	TGCGCCAGCAGCCAGGCACTTACAGGGCTCGCCGGGGAGCTGCTTTTT
TRBV5-1	TRBD1	-	TRBJ1-4	CASSSDRGDNEKLFF	TGCGCCAGCAGCAGCGACAGGGGAGATAATGAAAAACTGTTTTTT
TRBV19	TRBD1	-	TRBJ1-2	CASSMGRGYGYTF	TGTGCCAGTAGTATGGGCAGGGGGTATGGCTACACCTTC
TRBV29-1	-	-	TRBJ2-3	CSVEAPGTDTQYF	TGCAGCGTTGAAGCCCCAGGCACAGATACGCAGTATTTT
TRBV2	-	-	TRBJ2-3	CASTRESLPGDTQYF	TGTGCCAGCACCCGAGAATCGTTACCGGGGGATACGCAGTATTTT
TRBV19	-	-	TRBJ2-7	CASSKEGRTYEQYF	TGTGCCAGTAGTAAAGAGGGGCGTACCTACGAGCAGTACTTC
TRBV4-1	TRBD1	few	TRBJ1-2	CASSHPTGNPPYGYTF	TGCGCCAGCAGCCACCCGACAGGGAATCCCCCCTATGGCTACACCTTC
TRBV7-9	TRBD1	-	TRBJ2-5	CASSPTGGTPPLNF	TGTGCCAGCAGCCCGACAGGGGGCACTCCCCCCCTCAACTTC
TRBV7-2	TRBD2	few	TRBJ2-7	CASSRPGTKGDEQYF	TGTGCCAGCAGCAGACCCGGGACTAAGGGAGACGAGCAGTACTTC
TRBV5-6	TRBD1	-	TRBJ2-3	CASSRTGISTDTQYF	TGTGCCAGCAGCCGGACAGGGATTAGCACAGATACGCAGTATTTT
TRBV4-1	TRBD2	few	TRBJ2-7	CASSQEPLAGSYEQYF	TGCGCCAGCAGCCAAGAGCCCCTAGCGGGATCCTACGAGCAGTACTTC
TRBV9	-	-	TRBJ1-3	CASSLRSGRGSGNTIYF	TGTGCCAGCAGCCTCAGGTCCGGACGGGGCTCTGGAAACACCATATATTTT
TRBV28	-	-	TRBJ2-3	CASTSVGGQERSDTQYF	TGTGCCAGTACCTCCGTGGGGGGTCAGGAGAGGTCAGATACGCAGTATTTT
TRBV2	-	few	TRBJ2-3	CASSAEPLGTDTQYF	TGTGCCAGCAGTGCCGAGCCACTAGGGACAGATACGCAGTATTTT